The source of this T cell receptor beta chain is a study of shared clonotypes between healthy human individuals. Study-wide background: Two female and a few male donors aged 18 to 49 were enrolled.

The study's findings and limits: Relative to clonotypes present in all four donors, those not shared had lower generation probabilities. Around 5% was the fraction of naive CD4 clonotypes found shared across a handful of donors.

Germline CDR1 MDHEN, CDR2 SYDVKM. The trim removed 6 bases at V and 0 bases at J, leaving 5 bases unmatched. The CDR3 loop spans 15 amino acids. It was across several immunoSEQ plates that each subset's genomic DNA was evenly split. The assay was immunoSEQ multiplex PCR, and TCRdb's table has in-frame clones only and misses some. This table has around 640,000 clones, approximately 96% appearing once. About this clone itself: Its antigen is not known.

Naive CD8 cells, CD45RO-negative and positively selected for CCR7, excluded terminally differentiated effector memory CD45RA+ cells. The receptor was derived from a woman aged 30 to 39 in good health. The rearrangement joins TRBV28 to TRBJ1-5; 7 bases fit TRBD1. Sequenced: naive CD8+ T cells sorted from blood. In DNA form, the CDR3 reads TGTGCCAGCAGGCCTACAGGGGTTAGCAATCAGCCCCAGCATTTT. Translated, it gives CASRPTGVSNQPQHF.